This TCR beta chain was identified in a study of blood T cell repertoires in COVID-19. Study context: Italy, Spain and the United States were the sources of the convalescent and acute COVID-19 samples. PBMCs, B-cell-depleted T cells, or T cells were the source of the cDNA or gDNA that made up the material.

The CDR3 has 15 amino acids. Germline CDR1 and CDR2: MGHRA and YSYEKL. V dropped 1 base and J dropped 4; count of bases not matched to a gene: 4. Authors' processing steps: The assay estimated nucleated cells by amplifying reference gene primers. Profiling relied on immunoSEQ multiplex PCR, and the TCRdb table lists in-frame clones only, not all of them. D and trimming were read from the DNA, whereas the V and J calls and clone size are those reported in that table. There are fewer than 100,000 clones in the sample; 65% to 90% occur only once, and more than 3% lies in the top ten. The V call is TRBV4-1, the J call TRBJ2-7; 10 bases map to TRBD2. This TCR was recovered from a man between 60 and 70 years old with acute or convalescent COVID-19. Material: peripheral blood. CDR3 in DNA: TGCGCCAGCAGCCAAGGCACTAGCGGGGAGTACGAGCAGTACTTC. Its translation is CASSQGTSGEYEQYF.